These 18 T cell receptor beta chains share one sample of origin, sequenced in a study of tumor-infiltrating lymphocytes in oesophageal squamous cell carcinoma. TCRdb ran MiXCR on the PCR reads and lists one entry per CDR3 protein. The sample consists of 20,000 to 25,000 distinct CDR3 sequences, approximately 37% of them appearing once. Specimen: esophageal tumor tissue. These receptors all stem from a female donor with esophageal squamous cell carcinoma.

The J gene is TRBJ1-5, the V gene TRBV6-2 or TRBV6-3, with D tentatively TRBD1 (6 bases). Trimming took off 5 bases at V and 0 bases at J, with 11 bases between the two ends. The CDR3 spans 15 residues. From germline, CDR1 is MNHEY and CDR2 SVGEGT. The CDR3 protein is CASSELGGSNQPQHF. The CDR3 nucleotides read TGTGCCAGCAGTGAACTAGGGGGTAGCAATCAGCCCCAGCATTTT.

This clonotype is medium-sized within its sample. The chain employs TRBV7-8 and TRBJ1-6; tentative D call: TRBD1 (5 bases). Trimming pared 6 bases from V and 8 bases from J, leaving 14 bases between. CDR1 and CDR2 from the germline V gene are SGHVS and FQNEAQ. The CDR3 consists of 14 residues. The CDR3 DNA reads TGTGCCAGCAGGTCCCGGGACGGCGATTCACCCCTCCACTTT. Translating it yields CASRSRDGDSPLHF. Together with reference TRBV7-8 and TRBJ1-6, the CDR3 gives the full variable domain: GAGVSQSPRYKVAKRGQDVALRCDPISGHVSLFWYQQALGQGPEFLTYFQNEAQLDKSGLPSDRFFAERPEGSVSTLKIQRTQQEDSAVYLCASRSRDGDSPLHFGNGTRLTVT.

This clonotype came up many times. The chain has TRBV5-1 and TRBJ2-1; D gene uncertain. V was pared by 2 bases and J by 0 bases, with 3 bases between. The CDR3 contains 13 residues. Germline V lookup: CDR1 SGHRS, CDR2 YFSETQ. The CDR3 sequence: CASSFNSYNEQFF. CDR3 coding DNA: TGCGCCAGCAGCTTCAACTCCTACAATGAGCAGTTCTTC.

The table lists this clonotype with many counts. This may stem from a read error, because a much larger clone lies one nucleotide away. The chain recombines TRBV7-9 with TRBJ2-7; 11 bases fit TRBD2. Per the germline V gene, CDR1 is SEHNR and CDR2 is FQNEAQ (reference sequence). Trimming at V came to 2 bases and at J to 7 bases, leaving 4 bases not matched to a gene. CDR3 length: 14 amino acids. CDR3 residues: CASSLTSGSNEQYF. Written as DNA, the CDR3 is TGTGCCAGCAGCTTAACTAGCGGGAGCAATGAGCAGTACTTC.

This clonotype was seen ten or more times. V gene TRBV11-3 combines with J gene TRBJ2-1; tentatively, D is TRBD2 (6 bases). The CDR3 loop spans 12 amino acids. Per the germline V gene, CDR1 is SGHNT and CDR2 is YENEEA. Trimming cost V 5 bases and J 8 bases, with 10 bases left between them. The CDR3 reads CASSPGADEQFF. CDR3 sequence (DNA): TGTGCCAGCAGCCCGGGAGCAGATGAGCAGTTCTTC.

This clonotype was counted ten times or more. J is TRBJ2-7 and V is TRBV12-3 or TRBV12-4; 9 bases map to TRBD1. With V trimmed by 6 bases and J by 6 bases, 12 bases remained unmatched. This CDR3 has 15 residues. Here the CDR3 DNA reads TGTGCCAGCAGGCAAACGTCCGGGACAGGGTTCGAGCAGTACTTC. Translated: CASRQTSGTGFEQYF.

Remarks on this clonotype: A read error may be the cause here, since a much bigger clone is one base away. This chain links TRBV15 with TRBJ2-5; the D gene is possibly TRBD1 (6 bases). TRBJ2-1 explains the end of the DNA better; the J call may be wrong. CDR1 and CDR2 (germline): LNHNV, YYDKDF (reference sequence). There are 16 residues in the CDR3. CDR3 loop: CATSRDWDTVQETQFF. The CDR3 DNA follows: TGTGCCACCAGCAGAGATTGGGACACCGTCCAAGAGACCCAGTTCTTC.

By sample share, this clonotype is medium-sized. The chain combines TRBV7-8 with TRBJ2-7; tentatively, D is TRBD2 (5 bases). The CDR3 loop spans 16 amino acids. Deletions cut 2 bases from V and 0 bases from J, with 14 bases between. Germline V gives CDR1 SGHVS, CDR2 FQNEAQ. CDR3: CASSLFASPVSYEQYF. CDR3 coding DNA: TGTGCCAGCAGCTTATTCGCTAGCCCCGTCTCCTACGAGCAGTACTTC. The entire variable domain, with the rest obtained from reference TRBV7-8 and TRBJ2-7, is as follows: GAGVSQSPRYKVAKRGQDVALRCDPISGHVSLFWYQQALGQGPEFLTYFQNEAQLDKSGLPSDRFFAERPEGSVSTLKIQRTQQEDSAVYLCASSLFASPVSYEQYFGPGTRLTVT.

Comment on this clonotype: The conserved final phenylalanine or tryptophan is absent from the CDR3, which likely points to a read error. The DNA is left out, because the CDR3 cannot be placed on it with certainty; the CDR3 is given as TCRdb lists it. The chain is built from TRBV7-6 and TRBJ2-3; TRBD2 is the table's D call, not checked against the DNA. Both ends counted, the CDR3 spans 15 residues. Germline CDR1 is SGHVS and CDR2 is FNYEAQ. The CDR3 region is CASSFTIGNEQFFGP.

The rearrangement joins TRBV3-1 to TRBJ1-6; D remains ambiguous. CDR1 is LGHDT, CDR2 YNNKEL, per germline (reference sequence). This CDR3 has 13 residues. V lost 3 bases, J lost 13 bases, and 13 bases lay in between. As DNA, the CDR3 is TGTGCCAGCAGCCATGGAAATTCCGCGCCCCTCCACTTT. This encodes CASSHGNSAPLHF.

The genes are TRBV7-9 and TRBJ2-1, with a weak D call TRBD2 (6 bases). The end of the DNA fits TRBJ2-7 better, so the J call may be wrong. Germline values: CDR1 SEHNR, CDR2 FQNEAQ (reference sequence). The CDR3 length is 13 residues. The DNA for the CDR3 is TGTGCCAGCAGCTGGGACTCCAACAATGAGCAGTACTTC. This codes for CASSWDSNNEQYF.

This clonotype was counted many times. V and J are TRBV7-3 and TRBJ2-2; 11 bases are a match to TRBD2. The CDR3 covers 17 residues. The V gene end was trimmed by 4 bases and the J gene end by 0 bases; junction bases not matched to a gene: 4. Per germline, CDR1 SGHTA and CDR2 FQGTGA. DNA of the CDR3: TGTGCCAGCAGCTCCACGACTAGCGGGGCGAACACCGGGGAGCTGTTTTTT. This translates into CASSSTTSGANTGELFF. The full variable domain, its missing parts supplied by reference TRBV7-3 and TRBJ2-2, is GAGVSQTPSNKVTEKGKYVELRCDPISGHTALYWYRQSLGQGPEFLIYFQGTGAADDSGLPNDRFFAVRPEGSVSTLKIQRTERGDSAVYLCASSSTTSGANTGELFFGEGSRLTVL.

This chain joins TRBV10-1 and TRBJ2-2, with D hard to call. Trimming pared 6 bases from V and 5 bases from J, leaving 10 bases between. CDR3 length: 13 amino acids. The V gene's germline CDR1 is WNHNN and CDR2 SYGVQD (reference sequence). CDR3 in amino acids: CASRLSSTGELFF. CDR3 nucleotide sequence: TGCGCCAGCAGACTATCTTCGACCGGGGAGCTGTTTTTT.

This clonotype was seen at least ten times. This rearrangement joins TRBV28 to TRBJ1-5; D uncertain. Germline CDR1 MDHEN, CDR2 SYDVKM. This CDR3 spans 15 amino acids. The V end lost 2 bases, the J end lost 3 bases, and 11 bases lay between the germline ends. CDR3: CASSLLPRSNQPQHF. The CDR3 nucleotides are TGTGCCAGCAGTTTACTGCCCAGATCCAATCAGCCCCAGCATTTT.

The CDR3 sequence: CASSQLGGRAYNEQFF. DNA for the CDR3: TGTGCCAGCAGCCAATTGGGCGGGAGGGCCTACAATGAGCAGTTCTTC. The chain uses TRBV4-2 and TRBJ2-6; 9 positions agree with TRBD2. The J call could be wrong; TRBJ2-1 is a better fit for the DNA end. The CDR3 covers 16 residues. The germline CDR1 and CDR2 sequences are LGHNA and YNFKEQ.

This clonotype was counted many times. This sequence joins TRBV11-2 and TRBJ1-2, with D tentatively TRBD1 (6 bases). This CDR3 spans 16 amino acids. CDR1 is SGHAT, CDR2 FQNNGV, per germline. Trimming stripped 7 bases from V and 4 bases from J, with 22 bases between. In DNA form, the CDR3 reads TGTGCCAGCACCCTCCCTGGGGGCAGGCAGCGCTATGGCTACACCTTC. It yields the protein CASTLPGGRQRYGYTF.

V and J are TRBV18 and TRBJ1-1; D is possibly TRBD1 (5 bases). The CDR3 contains 13 residues. With 5 bases removed from V and 2 bases from J, the gap between germline ends came to 9 bases. Germline loops: CDR1 KGHSH, CDR2 LQKENI. Here the CDR3 reads CASSAQENTEAFF. In DNA, the CDR3 is TGTGCCAGCTCAGCACAGGAAAACACTGAAGCTTTCTTT.

The sample holds many counts of this clonotype. The rearrangement uses TRBV28 and TRBJ2-7; no definite D call. V was shortened by 3 bases and J by 1 base, with 13 bases between the two germline ends. CDR3 length equals 15 residues. Per germline, CDR1 MDHEN and CDR2 SYDVKM. This CDR3 reads CASSFILSRSYEQYF. CDR3 DNA sequence: TGTGCCAGCAGTTTCATCCTCTCCAGGTCCTACGAGCAGTACTTC.